This T cell receptor (beta chain) was sequenced for a study of low-dose radiotherapy and immunotherapy resistance in tumors. Priming of first-strand cDNA relied on TRAV- and TRBV-specific primers (covering alpha and beta chains). It was with a constant-region primer and a V-primer adapter that TCRs were amplified over approximately 18 PCR cycles. TCRdb ran MiXCR on the reads and lists one entry per CDR3 protein. The sample shows approximately 6,300 distinct CDR3 sequences, 55% to 75% of them seen only once. Nivolumab, ipilimumab, aspirin, low-dose cyclophosphamide and low-dose radiotherapy were all administered to the donors. This clonotype was sampled from a human donor with advanced metastatic prostate, ovarian, gallbladder or colorectal cancer (not recorded which). This table probably holds off-target reads from a library built for another chain.

The CDR3 DNA reads as TGCGCCAGCAGCCCACCGGGGACAGGAAAATCTGGGGAGCTGTTTTTT. Its translation: CASSPPGTGKSGELFF. This chain links TRBV5-1 with TRBJ2-2; 8 nucleotides line up with TRBD1. Per the germline V gene, CDR1 is SGHRS and CDR2 is YFSETQ. The CDR3 consists of 16 residues. Trimming at V came to 4 bases and at J to 8 bases, leaving 13 bases not matched to a gene.